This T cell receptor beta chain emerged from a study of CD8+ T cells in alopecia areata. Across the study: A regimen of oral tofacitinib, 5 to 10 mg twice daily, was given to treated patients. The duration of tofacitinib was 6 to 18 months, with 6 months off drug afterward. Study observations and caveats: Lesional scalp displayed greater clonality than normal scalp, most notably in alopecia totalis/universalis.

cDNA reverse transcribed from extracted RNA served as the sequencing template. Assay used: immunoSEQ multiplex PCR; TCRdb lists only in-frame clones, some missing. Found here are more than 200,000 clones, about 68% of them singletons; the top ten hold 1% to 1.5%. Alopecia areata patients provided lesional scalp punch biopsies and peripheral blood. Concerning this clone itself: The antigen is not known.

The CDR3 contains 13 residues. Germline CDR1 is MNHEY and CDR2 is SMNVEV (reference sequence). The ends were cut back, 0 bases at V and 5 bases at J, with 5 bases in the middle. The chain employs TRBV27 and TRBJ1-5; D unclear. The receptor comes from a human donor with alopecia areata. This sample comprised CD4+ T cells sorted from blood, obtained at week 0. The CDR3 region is CASSLSIHQPQHF. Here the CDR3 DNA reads TGTGCCAGCAGTTTATCGATCCATCAGCCCCAGCATTTT.